One sample yielded the 10 T cell receptor beta chains listed below, sequenced in a study of blood T cell repertoires in COVID-19. Libraries were prepared by immunoSEQ multiplex PCR; TCRdb keeps only in-frame clonotypes and omits some of them. The table records fewer than 200,000 clones, roughly nine tenths of them present only once. The specimen was peripheral blood. The receptor source for this set is a man younger than 30 who had recovered from COVID-19.

This chain connects TRBV4-3 to TRBJ1-1, with D unresolved. CDR1 and CDR2 (germline): LGHNA, YSLEER. The CDR3 covers 14 residues. Trimming left V 1 base short and J 5 bases short, with 11 bases between. The CDR3 DNA follows: TGCGCCAGCAGCCAAGTTGGGTCGGGAACTGAAGCTTTCTTT. Its translation is CASSQVGSGTEAFF.

The chain employs TRBV7-2 and TRBJ1-2; 7 bases align to TRBD1. Germline lookup yields CDR1 SGHTA and CDR2 FQGNSA. Unmatched junction bases numbered 7, after V lost 5 bases and J lost 10 bases. This CDR3 region has 12 residues. The CDR3 spells CASSTRTGPYTF. The CDR3 bases are TGTGCCAGCAGCACCCGGACAGGACCCTACACCTTC.

This chain links TRBV2 with TRBJ2-5, with 8 bases matching TRBD2. Germline CDR1 is SNHLY and CDR2 is FYNNEI. V gave up 9 bases and J gave up 5 bases; unmatched junction bases: 2. The CDR3 has 11 residues. CDR3 sequence: CASGLAETQYF. The DNA of the CDR3 is TGTGCCAGTGGACTAGCCGAGACCCAGTACTTC.

This clone was picked up one time. V usage is TRBV4-2 and J usage is TRBJ2-2; D may be TRBD2 (5 bases). Trimming shortened V by 1 base and J by 5 bases, and 11 bases separated the two germline ends. The CDR3 length is 15 residues. Germline loops: CDR1 LGHNA, CDR2 YNFKEQ. CDR3 loop: CASSQAVEGTGELFF. In DNA, the CDR3 is TGTGCCAGCAGCCAAGCCGTCGAGGGTACCGGGGAGCTGTTTTTT.

The V gene is TRBV28, the J gene TRBJ1-1; D is unclear. V shed 7 bases and J shed 3 bases, with 9 bases lying between them. This CDR3 region has 12 residues. In germline, CDR1 is MDHEN, CDR2 SYDVKM. CDR3 region: CASISGDTEAFF. In DNA form, the CDR3 reads TGTGCCAGCATTAGCGGGGACACTGAAGCTTTCTTT.

This rearrangement joins TRBV5-1 to TRBJ2-2; 9 bases align to TRBD1. This CDR3 is 15 amino acids long. After removal of 3 bases from V and 6 bases from J, the junction contained 6 bases not matched to a gene. Germline V lookup: CDR1 SGHRS, CDR2 YFSETQ. The CDR3 protein is CASSSGQGGAGELFF. The CDR3 nucleotides read TGCGCCAGCAGCTCGGGACAGGGAGGCGCCGGGGAGCTGTTTTTT.

The CDR3 bases are TGCGCCAGCAGCCAAGATTTAGCACCACAAGAGACCCAGTACTTC. This gives the protein CASSQDLAPQETQYF. The chain recombines TRBV4-3 with TRBJ2-5; D remains ambiguous. CDR1 and CDR2 (germline): LGHNA, YSLEER. CDR3 length equals 15 residues. Trimming stripped 0 bases from V and 2 bases from J, with 10 bases between.

This chain joins TRBV7-2 and TRBJ2-1; D is uncertain. Germline V CDR1 and CDR2: SGHTA, FQGNSA. V gave up 5 bases and J gave up 1 base, with 9 bases separating them. The CDR3 spans 14 residues. As DNA, the CDR3 is TGTGCCAGCAGCGCGTATGAGTCCTACAATGAGCAGTTCTTC. Translating it yields CASSAYESYNEQFF.

In DNA form, the CDR3 reads TGTGCCAGCAGGCGGGACTTCAATCAGCCCCAGCATTTT. As protein: CASRRDFNQPQHF. V and J are TRBV2 and TRBJ1-5; perhaps TRBD1 as D (5 bases). V lost 6 bases to trimming and J lost 3 bases, with 9 bases between them. CDR1 and CDR2 (germline): SNHLY, FYNNEI. The CDR3 contains 13 residues.

The chain links TRBV6-5 to TRBJ1-5, with D perhaps matching TRBD1 (5 bases). Germline-derived CDR1 and CDR2 are MNHEY and SVGAGI. The ends were cut back, 7 bases at V and 0 bases at J, with 13 bases in the middle. This CDR3 spans 15 amino acids. CDR3 coding DNA: TGTGCCAGCATGCGAGACAGATATAGCAATCAGCCCCAGCATTTT. Translating it yields CASMRDRYSNQPQHF.